The 25 T cell receptor beta chains in this list originate from one sample, sequenced in a study of human T cells and chemical hapten exposure (dated by TCRdb to about 2021). Preparation of the library involved RACE. TCRdb names NextSeq 500 as the instrument used. TCRdb cleaned the public reads at Q25 with fastp, built clones with MiXCR and kept in-frame beta chains. Every CDR3 protein is listed once, alongside the most common genes and DNA of its rows. The sample table shows almost 35,000 distinct CDR3 sequences, and approximately 10% are seen once. 27% of the sample rests with the top ten. Per the publication, the time point label means: pre-sensitization, week 0. The treatment or condition tag for this specimen amounts to: therapeutic diphenylcyclopropenone sensitization with weekly scalp DPC. Total RNA was extracted from unfractionated whole blood that had been collected in Tempus Blood RNA tubes.

The material sequenced was whole blood, taken in connection with sensitization to the hapten diphenylcyclopropenone (DPC). The receptors were sampled from a man in his fifties with alopecia areata. Some clones in this sample may be carry-over from other donors' samples.

This clonotype was detected ten times or more. The J gene is TRBJ2-1, the V gene TRBV5-5; 9 bases map to TRBD2. The CDR3 has 15 amino acids. Looked up from germline, CDR1 is SGHKS and CDR2 is YYEKEE (reference sequence). Losses at the gene ends were 2 bases for V and 8 bases for J; bases not matched to a gene: 8. CDR3 DNA sequence: TGTGCCAGCAGCTTAGCGGGAGGAGGAGGCCATGAGCAGTTCTTC. Its translation: CASSLAGGGGHEQFF.

In this sample, this clonotype turned up many times. The rearrangement uses TRBV12-2 and TRBJ2-5; the table's D call, TRBD1, has no DNA check behind it. TRBV12-2 is described as a pseudogene. CDR3 length equals 14 residues. In DNA form, the CDR3 reads TGTGCAAGTCTCCTCCGGGGGTACCAAGAGACCCAGTACTTC. It specifies CASLLRGYQETQYF.

This clonotype was seen a handful of times. The chain joins TRBV6-2 or TRBV6-3 to TRBJ2-7; D is possibly TRBD2 (6 bases). V was cut by 6 bases and J by 2 bases, with 17 bases left in between. The CDR3 contains 15 residues. Germline lookup yields CDR1 MNHEY and CDR2 SVGEGT. CDR3 loop: CASSSQGLRPYEQYF. CDR3 sequence (DNA): TGTGCCAGCAGCTCCCAGGGACTCAGACCCTACGAGCAGTACTTC.

In its sample, this clonotype was seen many times. This chain uses TRBV12-3 or TRBV12-4 with TRBJ1-1; 8 bases fit TRBD1. V dropped 6 bases and J dropped 9; count of bases not matched to a gene: 9. The CDR3 is 13 residues long. CDR3 bases: TGTGCCAGCAGCCTAGACAGGGGTGTAAAAGCTTTCTTT. Amino acid sequence: CASSLDRGVKAFF.

This clonotype showed up many times. This chain connects TRBV5-4 to TRBJ2-6; no reliable D call. Germline values: CDR1 SGHNT, CDR2 YYREEE (reference sequence). This CDR3 spans 15 amino acids. V was shortened by 4 bases and J by 0 bases, with 8 bases between the two germline ends. CDR3 sequence (DNA): TGTGCCAGCAGCCCCGACCTCTCTGGGGCCAACGTCCTGACTTTC. Amino acids: CASSPDLSGANVLTF.

This chain connects TRBV15 to TRBJ1-1; maybe TRBD1 (5 bases). The CDR3 spans 16 residues. Germline V gene data show CDR1 as LNHNV and CDR2 as YYDKDF (reference sequence). V lost 5 bases to trimming and J lost 3 bases, with 19 bases between them. Written as DNA, the CDR3 is TGTGCCACCAGCGGGGGAGTTGGCAGCACCCACACTGAAGCTTTCTTT. It is translated as CATSGGVGSTHTEAFF.

Many counts were recorded for this clonotype. The gene calls are TRBV11-1 and TRBJ2-7, with 10 bases identical to TRBD2. The length of the CDR3 is 17 residues. V lost 0 bases, J lost 3 bases, and 8 bases stayed unmatched. Germline CDR1 and CDR2: SGHAT and FQDESV (reference sequence). The CDR3 DNA reads TGTGCCAGCAGCTTAGCCGTGGCTAGCGGGAGCATCTACGAGCAGTACTTC. Residues: CASSLAVASGSIYEQYF.

The genes are TRBV11-2 and TRBJ2-2, with D tentatively TRBD2 (5 bases). Germline loops: CDR1 SGHAT, CDR2 FQNNGV. V was trimmed by 6 bases and J by 1 base, leaving 18 bases between them. This CDR3 has 17 residues. The DNA for the CDR3 is TGTGCCAGCAGATCTATCGCACGACTAAAGAACACCGGGGAGCTGTTTTTT. Translated: CASRSIARLKNTGELFF.

This chain uses TRBV28 with TRBJ1-2, with a tentative D call TRBD1 (6 bases). Trimming took off 3 bases at V and 8 bases at J, with 13 bases between the two ends. This CDR3 is built from 13 residues. Germline CDR1 is MDHEN and CDR2 is SYDVKM. This CDR3 reads CASSLGRGGGYTF. CDR3 coding DNA: TGTGCCAGCAGTTTGGGCAGGGGCGGAGGCTACACCTTC.

V and J are TRBV18 and TRBJ2-1; 9 bases line up with TRBD2. Losses at the gene ends were 3 bases for V and 9 bases for J; bases not matched to a gene: 9. Germline assignment: CDR1 KGHSH and CDR2 LQKENI. The CDR3 is 15 residues long. The CDR3 coding sequence is TGTGCCAGCTCACCGGGACTAGCAGAGCAGTCTGAGCAGTTCTTC. The encoded protein is CASSPGLAEQSEQFF.

This clonotype was detected many times. The CDR3 nucleotides read TGTGCCAGCAGTTACTCGATCGTGGAGGGACTAGCGGATTCCTACGAGCAGTACTTC. This gives the protein CASSYSIVEGLADSYEQYF. J is TRBJ2-7 and V is TRBV6-6; 11 nucleotides align to TRBD2. Germline-derived CDR1 and CDR2 are MNHNY and SVGAGI (reference sequence). There are 19 residues in the CDR3. V trimming: 0 bases; J trimming: 1 base; junction bases outside the gene matches: 11.

The sample holds a few counts of this clonotype. This chain uses TRBV9 with TRBJ2-2; 8 nucleotides agree with TRBD1. Germline V gene sequence: CDR1 SGDLS, CDR2 YYNGEE. The CDR3 covers 17 residues. The ends lost 0 bases at V and 5 bases at J; junction bases unmatched: 9. Written as DNA, the CDR3 is TGTGCCAGCAGCGTAGCTAGGACGACAGGGGAAACCGGGGAGCTGTTTTTT. As protein: CASSVARTTGETGELFF.

This clonotype was counted at least ten times. The CDR3 sequence is CASSPFSYEQYF. The CDR3 nucleotides are TGTGCCAGCAGCCCATTCTCCTACGAGCAGTACTTC. The chain couples TRBV28 to TRBJ2-7; no clear D gene. Trimming took off 6 bases at V and 0 bases at J, with 6 bases between the two ends. From germline, CDR1 is MDHEN and CDR2 SYDVKM. The CDR3 extends over 12 amino acids.

This clonotype was counted at least ten times. This chain joins TRBV11-2 and TRBJ2-1, with 8 bases identical to TRBD1. V trimming: 5 bases; J trimming: 7 bases; junction bases outside the gene matches: 7. The CDR3 runs 14 residues. Looked up from germline, CDR1 is SGHAT and CDR2 is FQNNGV. CDR3 in amino acids: CASSHPGQGNEQFF. The CDR3 bases are TGTGCCAGCAGCCATCCAGGACAGGGTAATGAGCAGTTCTTC. Based on the CDR3 plus reference TRBV11-2 and TRBJ2-1, the full variable domain is EAGVAQSPRYKIIEKRQSVAFWCNPISGHATLYWYQQILGQGPKLLIQFQNNGVVDDSQLPKDRFSAERLKGVDSTLKIQPAKLEDSAVYLCASSHPGQGNEQFFGPGTRLTVL.

Worth noting for this clonotype: This may be a read error: a much more frequent sequence differs by one nucleotide. The chain has TRBV3-1 and TRBJ1-2, with a tentative D call TRBD1 (5 bases). With 4 bases removed from V and 6 bases from J, the gap between germline ends came to 15 bases. Germline V CDR1 and CDR2: LGHDT, YNNKEL (reference sequence). CDR3 length equals 14 residues. CDR3 loop: CASSPRDQVDGYTF. The DNA of the CDR3 is TGTGCCAGCAGCCCACGGGACCAGGTCGATGGCTACACCTTC.

This clonotype came up many times. The chain is built from TRBV3-1 and TRBJ2-1; D ambiguous. Trimming took 0 bases from V and 4 from J, leaving 4 bases between them. The germline gives CDR1 LGHDT, CDR2 YNNKEL (reference sequence). The CDR3 extends over 13 amino acids. In DNA, the CDR3 is TGTGCCAGCAGCCAAGATAGGTACAATGAGCAGTTCTTC. Its protein product is CASSQDRYNEQFF.

The chain joins TRBV28 to TRBJ2-7; 9 positions match TRBD1. CDR1 and CDR2 (germline): MDHEN, SYDVKM. V trimming: 5 bases; J trimming: 2 bases; junction bases outside the gene matches: 10. This CDR3 is built from 16 residues. The chain's CDR3 is CASSTPGQGSPYEQYF. As DNA, the CDR3 is TGTGCCAGCAGTACGCCGGGACAGGGATCTCCCTACGAGCAGTACTTC.

This chain links TRBV10-2 with TRBJ2-1; D ambiguous. Germline V gene lookup returns CDR1 WSHSY and CDR2 SAAADI. This CDR3 has 11 amino acids. Between the trimmed V and J ends, which lost 7 bases and 8 bases, there was a span of 9 bases. The CDR3 here is CASTAIDEQFF. CDR3 DNA sequence: TGCGCCAGCACAGCAATTGATGAGCAGTTCTTC.

The table lists this clonotype with many counts. The V gene is TRBV28, the J gene TRBJ2-5; TRBD1 might be the D (6 bases). Trimming took off 3 bases at V and 1 base at J, with 15 bases between the two ends. CDR1 is MDHEN and CDR2 is SYDVKM in the germline V gene. This CDR3 has 16 residues. CDR3 nucleotides: TGTGCCAGCAGTTTTCTGACCGGACAGCTCCAAGAGACCCAGTACTTC. Protein sequence: CASSFLTGQLQETQYF.

This clonotype was observed at least ten times. The chain has TRBV10-3 and TRBJ2-7; no definite D call. This CDR3 comprises 12 residues. Germline CDR1 reads ENHRY; CDR2 reads SYGVKD. The V gene lost 3 bases and the J gene lost 2 bases, with 5 bases spanning the gap. The CDR3 DNA reads TGTGCCATCAGTGATGAGCCCTACGAGCAGTACTTC. It encodes CAISDEPYEQYF.

For the CDR3, the DNA is TGTGCCATCAGTGAGGCGCCAGCGGGAGAGATTGAGCAGTTCTTC. Its translation: CAISEAPAGEIEQFF. The V call is TRBV10-3, the J call TRBJ2-1; 8 nucleotides line up with TRBD2. Per the germline V gene, CDR1 is ENHRY and CDR2 is SYGVKD. Unmatched junction bases numbered 9, after V lost 2 bases and J lost 9 bases. The CDR3 totals 15 residues.

This clonotype came up many times. V gene TRBV28 combines with J gene TRBJ1-5; D ambiguous. The CDR3 totals 15 residues. The V end was cut by 2 bases, the J end by 2 bases, with 10 bases between. The germline V gene encodes CDR1 MDHEN and CDR2 SYDVKM. The CDR3 loop is CASSLAGFRNQPQHF. CDR3 DNA sequence: TGTGCCAGCAGTTTAGCGGGATTTCGCAATCAGCCCCAGCATTTT.

This clonotype was recorded many times. The V call is TRBV7-9, the J call TRBJ2-3; 7 nucleotides agree with TRBD2. Trimming took 5 bases from V and 0 from J; bases not matched to a gene: 5. The CDR3 has 15 residues. Looked up from germline, CDR1 is SEHNR and CDR2 is FQNEAQ (reference sequence). Written as DNA, the CDR3 is TGTGCCAGCAGCGTTAGCGGGCTTAGCACAGATACGCAGTATTTT. This gives the protein CASSVSGLSTDTQYF.

The chain carries TRBV7-2 and TRBJ2-5, with D perhaps TRBD2 (5 bases). CDR1 is SGHTA, CDR2 FQGNSA, per germline. Trimming removed 5 bases from V and 0 bases from J, with 10 bases in between. The CDR3 has 14 residues. The CDR3 here is CASSESGHQETQYF. DNA for the CDR3: TGTGCCAGCAGCGAAAGCGGCCACCAAGAGACCCAGTACTTC.

This clonotype has a count of ten or more. This rearrangement joins TRBV10-3 to TRBJ1-2, with D perhaps TRBD1 (6 bases). There are 14 residues in the CDR3. The germline gives CDR1 ENHRY, CDR2 SYGVKD. V was shortened by 6 bases and J by 2 bases, with 13 bases between the two germline ends. The chain's CDR3 is CAIRIQGLNYGYTF. CDR3 sequence (DNA): TGTGCCATCAGGATACAGGGTCTCAACTATGGCTACACCTTC.